Each of the 30 T cell receptor beta chains below was sequenced from the same sample in a study of read filtering for tumor transcriptome and immune sequencing. Molecular barcoded adaptors covering alpha/delta and beta/gamma chains were used on about 390 ng RNA. TCRdb reprocessed the reads with MiXCR, giving one entry per CDR3 protein. Here the sample spans fewer than 100,000 distinct CDR3 sequences, 9% to 15% being singletons. The material sequenced was a population of CD138-negative cells sorted from bone marrow. These receptors were collected from a donor aged 40 or over with multiple myeloma.

In this sample, this clonotype turned up a few times. J is TRBJ2-7 and V is TRBV27, with 7 bases fitting TRBD2. Germline V lookup: CDR1 MNHEY, CDR2 SMNVEV (reference sequence). Trimming cost V 3 bases and J 2 bases; bases outside gene matches: 7. CDR3 length equals 15 residues. CDR3 DNA: TGTGCCAGCAGTTTTTTGTCGGGAGGAACCTACGAGCAGTACTTC. It encodes CASSFLSGGTYEQYF.

This clonotype was observed at least ten times. V usage is TRBV7-9 and J usage is TRBJ2-4; D might be TRBD1 (6 bases). Germline CDR1 and CDR2: SEHNR and FQNEAQ (reference sequence). The CDR3 is made up of 17 amino acids. V lost 6 bases and J lost 0, with 18 bases in between. CDR3 in DNA: TGTGCCAGCAGTTCCCGCGAGGGGGAGTTAGCCAAAAACATTCAGTACTTC. Protein sequence: CASSSREGELAKNIQYF.

This clonotype was seen many times. The chain couples TRBV5-1 to TRBJ2-2; 9 bases agree with TRBD1. V was pared by 3 bases and J by 7 bases, with 7 bases of the junction left unmatched. Germline-derived CDR1 and CDR2 are SGHRS and YFSETQ. The CDR3 spans 15 residues. This CDR3 is CASSYGTGSNGELFF. DNA for the CDR3: TGCGCCAGCAGCTACGGGACAGGGAGTAACGGGGAGCTGTTTTTT.

Of note for this clonotype: A much larger clone is a single base away; this may be a read error. The chain combines TRBV12-3 or TRBV12-4 with TRBJ1-4; a weak D match, TRBD1 (5 bases). This CDR3 contains 14 residues. The CDR3 DNA sequence: TGTGCCAGCAGTGGGGACGCAACTAATGAAAAACGGTTTTTT. This codes for CASSGDATNEKRFF.

This clonotype was observed many times. J is TRBJ2-5 and V is TRBV9; a weak D match, TRBD1 (6 bases). Trimming took 4 bases from V and 2 from J, leaving 15 bases between them. The CDR3 runs 15 residues. Germline CDR1 SGDLS, CDR2 YYNGEE. The CDR3 loop reads CASSLWTAPQETQYF. Here the CDR3 DNA reads TGTGCCAGCAGCCTCTGGACAGCCCCTCAAGAGACCCAGTACTTC.

This clonotype was seen a handful of times. The V and J genes are TRBV29-1 and TRBJ1-1; the D gene is possibly TRBD1 (5 bases). V was clipped by 6 bases and J by 4 bases, with 6 bases between them. CDR1 SQVTM and CDR2 ANQGSEA come from the germline V gene. The CDR3 contains 10 residues. The CDR3, as DNA: TGCAGCGTAAGGGGCACTGAAGCTTTCTTT. Translating gives CSVRGTEAFF.

At least ten counts were recorded for this clonotype. V usage is TRBV29-1 and J usage is TRBJ1-5; no clear D gene. CDR1 SQVTM and CDR2 ANQGSEA come from the germline V gene. CDR3 length equals 13 residues. V was cut by 5 bases and J by 9 bases, with 17 bases left in between. The CDR3 region is CSVRQSLDGPQHF. The CDR3 bases are TGCAGCGTTAGGCAGAGCCTCGATGGGCCCCAGCATTTT.

The sample holds a few counts of this clonotype. This sequence joins TRBV12-3 or TRBV12-4 and TRBJ2-3, with a possible D match to TRBD2 (5 bases). The CDR3 is 14 amino acids. V was clipped by 8 bases and J by 4 bases, with 16 bases between them. The CDR3 loop reads CASRAPGVADTQYF. CDR3 bases: TGTGCCAGCCGGGCGCCCGGGGTGGCAGATACGCAGTATTTT.

This clonotype was observed at least ten times. The rearrangement links TRBV20-1 to TRBJ2-3, with 8 bases lining up with TRBD1. The ends lost 5 bases at V and 6 bases at J; junction bases unmatched: 4. This CDR3 contains 12 residues. Per the germline V gene, CDR1 is DFQATT and CDR2 is SNEGSKA (reference sequence). The CDR3 bases are TGCAGTGCTCGCCGGGACAGGGATACGCAGTATTTT. As protein: CSARRDRDTQYF.

This clonotype was counted many times. V usage is TRBV3-1 and J usage is TRBJ2-1, with 7 bases lining up with TRBD2. Germline V gene data show CDR1 as LGHDT and CDR2 as YNNKEL (reference sequence). The CDR3 is 18 amino acids. V lost 2 bases to trimming and J lost 4 bases; unmatched junction nucleotides: 14. CDR3: CASSQPNRASGFYNEQFF. CDR3 nucleotide sequence: TGTGCCAGCAGCCAACCTAATCGGGCTAGCGGATTTTACAATGAGCAGTTCTTC.

There are many counts of this clonotype. The gene calls are TRBV7-9 and TRBJ2-7; 11 positions agree with TRBD2. Germline values: CDR1 SEHNR, CDR2 FQNEAQ (reference sequence). This CDR3 spans 15 amino acids. Trimming cost V 5 bases and J 3 bases; bases outside gene matches: 6. The CDR3: CASSMTSGAYYEQYF. The CDR3 coding sequence is TGTGCCAGCAGCATGACTAGCGGGGCTTACTACGAGCAGTACTTC.

This clonotype was observed many times. The chain links TRBV29-1 to TRBJ2-5; D is perhaps TRBD2 (5 bases). The CDR3 contains 13 residues. Trimming cost V 7 bases and J 4 bases, with 16 bases left between them. Per germline, CDR1 SQVTM and CDR2 ANQGSEA. The CDR3 sequence: CSARGSAGETQYF. DNA for the CDR3: TGCAGCGCTAGAGGTAGCGCGGGAGAGACCCAGTACTTC. The whole variable domain, filled in from reference TRBV29-1 and TRBJ2-5, reads SAVISQKPSRDICQRGTSLTIQCQVDSQVTMMFWYRQQPGQSLTLIATANQGSEATYESGFVIDKFPISRPNLTFSTLTVSNMSPEDSSIYLCSARGSAGETQYFGPGTRLLVL.

In this sample, this clonotype turned up a few times. This could be a read error, since a much larger clone is one nucleotide away. Given the absence of the conserved phenylalanine or tryptophan at the CDR3 end, a read error is likely. The rearrangement uses TRBV5-1 and TRBJ2-5, with unresolved D. The CDR3 has 15 residues. Looked up from germline, CDR1 is SGHRS and CDR2 is YFSETQ. The V and J ends lost 0 bases and 3 bases respectively, with 12 bases between them. Written as DNA, the CDR3 is TGCGCCAGCAGCTTGGATGTCGGAGCTGAAGAGACCCAGTACTCC. Translating it yields CASSLDVGAEETQYS.

This clonotype was detected ten times or more. The rearrangement joins TRBV20-1 to TRBJ1-1; D remains unclear. CDR1 is DFQATT, CDR2 SNEGSKA, per germline (reference sequence). The germline V and J ends were trimmed by 5 bases and 5 bases, with 9 bases remaining between them. This CDR3 spans 11 amino acids. The CDR3 here is CSARWGTEAFF. CDR3 in DNA: TGCAGTGCTCGGTGGGGTACTGAAGCTTTCTTT.

There are many counts of this clonotype. V usage is TRBV4-1 and J usage is TRBJ2-7; no clear D gene. This CDR3 has 13 amino acids. Trimming removed 4 bases at V and 3 bases at J, with 10 bases between. Germline CDR1 MGHRA, CDR2 YSYEKL. This CDR3 reads CASSRYDGYEQYF. CDR3 nucleotides: TGCGCCAGCAGCCGATACGACGGCTACGAGCAGTACTTC.

In this sample, this clonotype turned up many times. This rearrangement joins TRBV6-6 to TRBJ1-2; D is unclear. From germline, CDR1 is MNHNY and CDR2 SVGAGI (reference sequence). V dropped 0 bases and J dropped 6 bases, with 14 bases sitting between them. The length of the CDR3 is 15 residues. CDR3 sequence: CASSYSIHQAHGYTF. As DNA, the CDR3 is TGTGCCAGCAGTTACTCGATTCACCAAGCGCATGGCTACACCTTC.

This clonotype was seen many times. The chain uses TRBV29-1 and TRBJ2-5, with a weak D call TRBD2 (5 bases). Per the germline V gene, CDR1 is SQVTM and CDR2 is ANQGSEA. With 7 bases removed from V and 1 base from J, the gap between germline ends came to 10 bases. There are 12 residues in the CDR3. The CDR3 nucleotides are TGCAGCGCCGGACTGCTCCAAGAGACCCAGTACTTC. Encoded protein: CSAGLLQETQYF.

This clonotype appeared many times. CDR3 in DNA: TGCGCCAGCACCGATCCAGTAGAAGAGACCCAGTACTTC. Its protein product is CASTDPVEETQYF. This chain connects TRBV5-1 to TRBJ2-5; D unresolved. The ends were cut back, 6 bases at V and 3 bases at J, with 12 bases in the middle. CDR3 length equals 13 residues. Per the germline V gene, CDR1 is SGHRS and CDR2 is YFSETQ.

This clonotype has ten or more counts. The chain recombines TRBV5-1 with TRBJ2-5, with D perhaps TRBD1 or TRBD2 (6 bases each). Trimming took off 0 bases at V and 3 bases at J, with 9 bases between the two ends. In germline, CDR1 is SGHRS, CDR2 YFSETQ. The CDR3 extends over 14 amino acids. The CDR3 loop reads CASSLEGGEETQYF. The CDR3 region has the DNA TGCGCCAGCAGCTTGGAGGGGGGCGAAGAGACCCAGTACTTC.

The V gene is TRBV6-6, the J gene TRBJ1-5; 7 bases match TRBD1. Per germline, CDR1 MNHNY and CDR2 SVGAGI (reference sequence). The CDR3 sequence is 14 residues long. Trimming cost V 4 bases and J 5 bases; bases outside gene matches: 5. The CDR3 here is CASSFGTADQPQHF. The CDR3 coding sequence is TGTGCCAGCAGTTTCGGGACAGCCGATCAGCCCCAGCATTTT.

In its sample, this clonotype was seen many times. The chain couples TRBV5-1 to TRBJ2-1, with no clear D. CDR1 and CDR2 (germline): SGHRS, YFSETQ. CDR3 length equals 14 residues. Trimming took 5 bases from V and 4 from J, leaving 13 bases between them. The CDR3 loop reads CASRGRRPYNEQFF. The CDR3 nucleotides are TGCGCCAGCAGAGGGCGGAGACCTTACAATGAGCAGTTCTTC.

This clonotype was seen ten or more times. This rearrangement joins TRBV7-9 to TRBJ2-5; D might be TRBD1 or TRBD2, each matching 6 bases. Trimming pared 2 bases from V and 1 base from J, leaving 17 bases between. The CDR3 totals 17 residues. In germline, CDR1 is SEHNR, CDR2 FQNEAQ (reference sequence). The chain's CDR3 is CASSLTFSGGGQETQYF. In DNA, the CDR3 is TGTGCCAGCAGCTTAACCTTTAGCGGAGGGGGCCAAGAGACCCAGTACTTC.

This clonotype was seen at least ten times. This sequence joins TRBV2 and TRBJ2-7, with TRBD1 as a possible D gene (5 bases). Trimming pared 8 bases from V and 6 bases from J, leaving 17 bases between. Germline loops: CDR1 SNHLY, CDR2 FYNNEI. CDR3 length equals 13 residues. In nucleotides, the CDR3 is TGTGCCAGCCAGCAAGGGGTCCAGGGCGAGCAGTACTTC. It is translated as CASQQGVQGEQYF.

This clonotype was detected ten times or more. This chain links TRBV7-2 with TRBJ2-1; D is possibly TRBD2 (5 bases). Germline assignment: CDR1 SGHTA and CDR2 FQGNSA. CDR3 length: 13 residues. The V end was cut by 5 bases, the J end by 6 bases, with 11 bases between. The CDR3 DNA follows: TGTGCCAGCAGCCCCAGCCGGGGCAATGAGCAGTTCTTC. Translation gives CASSPSRGNEQFF.

About this clonotype: One base separates it from a far larger clone, so it is likely a read error. The chain joins TRBV12-3 or TRBV12-4 to TRBJ2-1; 12 bases match TRBD2. This CDR3 has 15 residues. CDR3 residues: CASSILAGGTNVQFF. The DNA of the CDR3 is TGTGCCAGCAGTATACTAGCGGGAGGCACAAATGTGCAGTTCTTC.

In this sample, this clonotype turned up many times. The chain couples TRBV18 to TRBJ2-7; 9 bases agree with TRBD1. Germline V CDR1 and CDR2: KGHSH, LQKENI. This CDR3 spans 14 amino acids. With 3 bases clipped from V and 4 bases from J, the junction kept 4 bases outside the gene matches. CDR3 in DNA: TGTGCCAGCTCACCCGACGACAGGGGGTACGAGCAGTACTTC. Protein product: CASSPDDRGYEQYF. The whole variable domain, remainder taken from reference TRBV18 and TRBJ2-7, is NAGVMQNPRHLVRRRGQEARLRCSPMKGHSHVYWYRQLPEEGLKFMVYLQKENIIDESGMPKERFSAEFPKEGPSILRIQQVVRGDSAAYFCASSPDDRGYEQYFGPGTRLTVT.

In regard to this clonotype: A much larger clonotype is one base distant, so this may be a read error. The chain uses TRBV4-1 and TRBJ1-1; no clear D gene. The germline gives CDR1 MGHRA, CDR2 YSYEKL. The CDR3 loop spans 15 amino acids. Written as DNA, the CDR3 is TGCACCAGCAGCCAAGGGATGGGGTTGAACACTGAAGCTTTCTTT. Protein sequence: CTSSQGMGLNTEAFF.

This clonotype has a handful of counts. The chain carries TRBV28 and TRBJ2-7, with D hard to call. The CDR3 totals 17 residues. Germline V gene lookup returns CDR1 MDHEN and CDR2 SYDVKM. V shed 6 bases and J shed 2 bases, with 23 bases lying between them. The CDR3 sequence: CASSLPLMPGLPYEQYF. In DNA form, the CDR3 reads TGTGCCAGCAGCCTTCCCCTGATGCCGGGTTTACCCTACGAGCAGTACTTC. Full variable domain (remainder filled in from reference TRBV28 and TRBJ2-7): DVKVTQSSRYLVKRTGEKVFLECVQDMDHENMFWYRQDPGLGLRLIYFSYDVKMKEKGDIPEGYSVSREKKERFSLILESASTNQTSMYLCASSLPLMPGLPYEQYFGPGTRLTVT.

In this sample, this clonotype turned up many times. This chain connects TRBV20-1 to TRBJ1-5; 8 bases fit TRBD1. Germline V gives CDR1 DFQATT, CDR2 SNEGSKA (reference sequence). Losses at the gene ends were 5 bases for V and 0 bases for J; bases not matched to a gene: 9. This CDR3 is built from 16 residues. CDR3 DNA sequence: TGCAGTGCTGGGGGGAGACAGGGGAATAGCAATCAGCCCCAGCATTTT. This sequence encodes CSAGGRQGNSNQPQHF.

This clonotype showed up many times. This chain joins TRBV20-1 and TRBJ1-1; D remains ambiguous. Germline CDR1 DFQATT, CDR2 SNEGSKA (reference sequence). With 0 bases removed from V and 8 bases from J, the gap between germline ends came to 13 bases. The CDR3 has 13 amino acids. CDR3: CSARDIFREEAFF. DNA of the CDR3: TGCAGTGCTAGAGATATCTTTCGGGAGGAAGCTTTCTTT.